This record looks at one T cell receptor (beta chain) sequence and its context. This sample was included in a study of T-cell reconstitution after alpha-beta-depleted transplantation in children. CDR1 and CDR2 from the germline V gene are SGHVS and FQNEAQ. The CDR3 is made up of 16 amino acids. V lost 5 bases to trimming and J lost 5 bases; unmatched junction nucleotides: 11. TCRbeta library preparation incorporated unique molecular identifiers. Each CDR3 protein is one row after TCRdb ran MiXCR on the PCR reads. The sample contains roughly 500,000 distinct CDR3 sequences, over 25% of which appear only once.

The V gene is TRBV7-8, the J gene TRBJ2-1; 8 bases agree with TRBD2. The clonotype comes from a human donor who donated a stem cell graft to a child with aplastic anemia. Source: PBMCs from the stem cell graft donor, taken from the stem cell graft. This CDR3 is CASSPRGAGDNNEQFF. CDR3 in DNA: TGTGCCAGCAGCCCTCGGGGAGCGGGAGATAACAATGAGCAGTTCTTC.